These T cell receptor beta chains were read from a single sample in a study of cytomegalovirus exposure and HLA in healthy donors. The table came from immunoSEQ multiplex PCR; TCRdb's copy has only in-frame clones and leaves some out. The sample has about 160,000 clones, approximately 84% seen once. Sequenced material: PBMCs. Receptors were obtained from a man aged 30 to 45 in good health and CMV-seropositive. The CDR3 runs from the conserved cysteine through the conserved F or W. The order of the fields is CDR3 length, J gene, D gene, clone size, V gene, CDR3 DNA, CDR3 protein. The D gene is left open where the match is weak. Where a row states a size, it is once, few, many or the class of an expanded clone; other rows omit it.

>12|TRBJ2-7|.|.|TRBV5-5
TGTGCCAGCAGCGTAGGACAGATCGAGCAGTACTTC
CASSVGQIEQYF
>14|TRBJ2-1|TRBD1|few|TRBV6-4
TGTGCCAGCAGCAGGACAGGCCTAATTAATGAGCAGTTCTTC
CASSRTGLINEQFF
>15|TRBJ1-2|.|few|TRBV19
TGTGCCAGTAGCCCCTCCCGCCTCGCGGAATACGGCTACACCTTC
CASSPSRLAEYGYTF
>15|TRBJ2-2|.|.|TRBV9
TGTGCCAGCAGCGTATGGCAGGGTTTAGGCGGGGAGCTGTTTTTT
CASSVWQGLGGELFF
>16|TRBJ2-2|TRBD2|.|TRBV6-5
TGTGCCAGCAGTTACGAGCTAGGGAGGGACGCCGGGGAGCTGTTTTTT
CASSYELGRDAGELFF
>14|TRBJ2-7|.|.|TRBV6-5
TGTGCCAGCAGTTATAGAGGGGGACCGTACGAGCAGTACTTC
CASSYRGGPYEQYF
>12|TRBJ1-2|.|.|TRBV10-3
TGTGCCATCAGTGAGTCTGGCAGGGCCACCACCTTC
CAISESGRATTF
>14|TRBJ1-3|.|.|TRBV7-3
TGTGCCAGCAGCTTAGAGGGGGACGGAAACACCATATATTTT
CASSLEGDGNTIYF
>16|TRBJ1-1|TRBD1|.|TRBV9
TGTGCCAGCAGCGTGGGGGGACAGGGACCTAACACTGAAGCTTTCTTT
CASSVGGQGPNTEAFF
>13|TRBJ1-4|TRBD1|.|TRBV5-4
TGTGCCAGCAGCTATGGACAGGGGGGAAAACTGTTTTTT
CASSYGQGGKLFF
>14|TRBJ2-5|.|.|TRBV6-5
TGTGCCAGCAGTTTGACAGTTGACCAAGAGACCCAGTACTTC
CASSLTVDQETQYF
>13|TRBJ2-1|.|.|TRBV4-3
TGCGCCAGCAGCCAAGCGTTAGAAAATGAGCAGTTCTTC
CASSQALENEQFF
>13|TRBJ2-7|TRBD1|.|TRBV4-3
TGCGCCAGCAGTCGACAGGGGACCTACGAGCAGTACTTC
CASSRQGTYEQYF
>16|TRBJ2-1|TRBD2|.|TRBV6-4
TGTGCCAGCAGTGCTAGCGGGAGGGCCGGTCACAATGAGCAGTTCTTC
CASSASGRAGHNEQFF
>13|TRBJ1-1|.|once|TRBV5-5
TGTGCCAGCAGCGTAGCAGTGAACACTGAAGCTTTCTTT
CASSVAVNTEAFF
>16|TRBJ2-1|TRBD1|.|TRBV5-1
TGCGCCAGCAGTCCGACAGGGGACAGCTCCTACAATGAGCAGTTCTTC
CASSPTGDSSYNEQFF
>11|TRBJ2-7|.|.|TRBV20-1
TGCAGTGCAGGACCCCGGACAAGCCAGTACTTC
CSAGPRTSQYF
>14|TRBJ2-5|.|.|TRBV5-1
TGCGCCAGCAGCCCTTTAGCGGACCAAGAGACCCAGTACTTC
CASSPLADQETQYF
>14|TRBJ1-5|.|.|TRBV28
TGTGCCAGCAGGGACCCGGGAGCTAGCCAGCCCCAGCATTTT
CASRDPGASQPQHF
>13|TRBJ1-5|.|.|TRBV19
TGTGCCAGTATGGCCGATTACAATCAGCCCCAGCATTTT
CASMADYNQPQHF
>16|TRBJ1-2|TRBD1|.|TRBV7-2
TGTGCCAGCAGCCGGGGGGTCCCGGGACAGGGGATTGGCTACACCTTC
CASSRGVPGQGIGYTF
>16|TRBJ2-1|TRBD2|.|TRBV13
TGTGCCAGCAGCCCCAAGGGGAGGGAAGGCTACAATGAGCAGTTCTTC
CASSPKGREGYNEQFF
>16|TRBJ2-2|TRBD2|.|TRBV7-8
TGTGCCAGCAGCTCTAGGCTAGCGGGGCGGACCGGGGAGCTGTTTTTT
CASSSRLAGRTGELFF
>15|TRBJ1-3|.|.|TRBV30
TGTGCCTGGAGTGCTCAGGCCATTTCTGGAAACACCATATATTTT
CAWSAQAISGNTIYF
>16|TRBJ2-3|.|.|TRBV6-5
TGTGCCAGCAGTTACTCGCCGGGAGTAGGAACAGATACGCAGTATTTT
CASSYSPGVGTDTQYF
>15|TRBJ1-2|.|.|TRBV4-3
TGCGCCAGCAGCCAAGAACGGGCGGGGGGCTATGGCTACACCTTC
CASSQERAGGYGYTF
>15|TRBJ1-1|.|.|TRBV5-5
TGTGCCAGCAGCTTCCGGAAACAGGAAAACACTGAAGCTTTCTTT
CASSFRKQENTEAFF
>14|TRBJ2-7|TRBD1|.|TRBV6-6
TGTGCCAGCAGTTATGGGGACAGGGGCTACGAGCAGTACTTC
CASSYGDRGYEQYF
>16|TRBJ2-6|.|.|TRBV11-2
TGTGCCAGCAGCTTAATGATACAGTATGGGGCCAACGTCCTGACTTTC
CASSLMIQYGANVLTF
>15|TRBJ2-5|TRBD2|.|TRBV30
TGTGCCTCGAAACCCCCGACGGGGGGGTGGGCGACCCAGTACTTC
CASKPPTGGWATQYF
>12|TRBJ2-2|TRBD2|.|TRBV6-5
TGTGCCTCTTGGGGGGGCACCGGGGAGCTGTTTTTT
CASWGGTGELFF
>15|TRBJ2-7|TRBD2|few|TRBV7-2
TGTGCCAGCAGCTTAGAGGGGACTAGCGAGTACGAGCAGTACTTC
CASSLEGTSEYEQYF
>15|TRBJ2-7|.|.|TRBV25-1
TGTGCCAGCAGTGAATCCGCGGGAAAGTTCTACGAGCAGTACTTC
CASSESAGKFYEQYF
>14|TRBJ1-1|.|.|TRBV28
TGTGCCAGCAGTTTAATAGGGGAGGGGACTGAAGCTTTCTTT
CASSLIGEGTEAFF
>14|TRBJ1-1|TRBD1|.|TRBV5-4
TGTGCCAGCAGTCGGGACAGGGTAAACACTGAAGCTTTCTTT
CASSRDRVNTEAFF
>16|TRBJ1-5|TRBD1|.|TRBV19
TGTGCCAGTAAAAACAGGGGGACTCAGTCCAATCAGCCCCAGCATTTT
CASKNRGTQSNQPQHF
>14|TRBJ2-7|.|once|TRBV28
TGTGCCAGCAGTCCGCCGGACATCCCCTACGAGCAGTACTTC
CASSPPDIPYEQYF
>13|TRBJ1-2|.|many|TRBV7-9
TGTGCCAGCAGCTGGACGGACTTCTATGGCTACACCTTC
CASSWTDFYGYTF
>14|TRBJ2-7|TRBD2|once|TRBV28
TGTGTCGGCTTTAGCGGGAGTTTATACTACGAGCAGTACTTC
CVGFSGSLYYEQYF
>16|TRBJ2-7|TRBD2|.|TRBV4-2
TGTGCCAGCAGCCAAAATATAGCGGGAGGGCCCTACGAGCAGTACTTC
CASSQNIAGGPYEQYF
>15|TRBJ2-7|.|once|TRBV9
TGTGCCAGCAGCGTAGGGGGTAGCGCTCACTACGAGCAGTACTTC
CASSVGGSAHYEQYF
>15|TRBJ1-2|.|.|TRBV9
TGTGCCAGCAGCCCGTGGGGGGGGGCTAACTATGGCTACACCTTC
CASSPWGGANYGYTF
>15|TRBJ1-5|.|.|TRBV7-2
TGTGCCAGCAGCCCAGGCGGGCAGGTAGAGCAGCCCCAGCATTTT
CASSPGGQVEQPQHF
>19|TRBJ2-5|TRBD2|.|TRBV6-4
TGTGCCAGCAGTGACTCGACTAGCGGGGGGGCCGAGTGTAATGAGACCCAGTACTTC
CASSDSTSGGAECNETQYF
>15|TRBJ2-2|TRBD1|many|TRBV2
TGTGCCAGCAGCGCGGACAGGCTGAACACCGGGGAGCTGTTTTTT
CASSADRLNTGELFF
>14|TRBJ2-7|TRBD1|once|TRBV11-2
TGTGCCAGCAGCCATCCGGGACAGCGGTACGAGCAGTACTTC
CASSHPGQRYEQYF
>16|TRBJ2-1|TRBD2|.|TRBV10-3
TGTGCCATCACCCCCTCTCTAGCGGGAGGGCCGAATGAGCAGTTCTTC
CAITPSLAGGPNEQFF
>12|TRBJ1-1|TRBD1|.|TRBV7-9
TGTGCCAGCAGCGAGGACAGGGATGTAGCTTTCTTT
CASSEDRDVAFF
>15|TRBJ1-6|.|.|TRBV13
TGTGCCAGCAGCTTAGGTCGGGCTAGGGGTTCACCCCTCCACTTT
CASSLGRARGSPLHF
>16|TRBJ2-5|TRBD2|.|TRBV19
TGTGCCAGTGGTCCGGGACTAGCGGGGTACCAAGAGACCCAGTACTTC
CASGPGLAGYQETQYF
>12|TRBJ2-1|.|.|TRBV28
TGTGCCAGCAGTTTCTGGCTCAAGGAGCAGTTCTTC
CASSFWLKEQFF
>14|TRBJ1-5|.|.|TRBV18
TGTGCCAGCTCACCCGGCGGGTTCGGTAAGCCCCAGCATTTT
CASSPGGFGKPQHF
>15|TRBJ1-1|.|.|TRBV7-8
TGTGCCATCCAGATGGGGGGAAATCGGAACACTGAAGCTTTCTTT
CAIQMGGNRNTEAFF
>14|TRBJ2-3|.|.|TRBV27
TGTGCCAGCAGTTTATCGGGCAACACAGATACGCAGTATTTT
CASSLSGNTDTQYF